These 21 T cell receptor beta chains originate from one sample sequenced in a study of CD8 T cells in ankylosing spondylitis. TCRdb re-called the 5' RACE reads with MiXCR, one entry per CDR3 protein. The sample has about 240,000 distinct CDR3 sequences; roughly a tenth are singletons. Sequenced input: blood, either unsorted or a sorted T cell fraction (not recorded which). The source of these receptors is a male donor with ankylosing spondylitis or in good health (not recorded which).

This clonotype was picked up many times. V is TRBV5-1 and J is TRBJ2-3; no definite D call. Between the trimmed V and J ends, which lost 2 bases and 0 bases, there was a span of 13 bases. The CDR3 contains 16 residues. CDR1 is SGHRS and CDR2 is YFSETQ in the germline V gene. CDR3: CASSFNPISSTDTQYF. The CDR3 DNA is TGCGCCAGCAGCTTTAACCCGATATCTAGCACAGATACGCAGTATTTT.

The chain employs TRBV5-1 and TRBJ2-3; D uncertain. This CDR3 comprises 15 residues. V lost 0 bases to trimming and J lost 2 bases, with 10 bases between them. Per the germline V gene, CDR1 is SGHRS and CDR2 is YFSETQ. This CDR3 reads CASSLDAGATDTQYF. In nucleotides, the CDR3 is TGCGCCAGCAGCTTGGACGCAGGTGCCACAGATACGCAGTATTTT.

Many counts were recorded for this clonotype. The rearrangement links TRBV20-1 to TRBJ2-3, with TRBD1 as a possible D gene (6 bases). Germline CDR1 reads DFQATT; CDR2 reads SNEGSKA (reference sequence). CDR3 length: 15 amino acids. V was clipped by 3 bases and J by 2 bases, with 15 bases between them. CDR3 amino acids: CSASADTGNTDTQYF. CDR3 DNA sequence: TGCAGTGCTAGCGCCGACACAGGGAACACAGATACGCAGTATTTT.

The table lists this clonotype with a few counts. The chain has TRBV5-6 and TRBJ1-1; D is ambiguous. The CDR3 consists of 14 residues. V lost 4 bases and J lost 3, with 13 bases in between. The germline V gene has CDR1 SGHDT and CDR2 YYEEEE. The CDR3 DNA is TGTGCCAGCAGCAACGCAGGAAGGGACACTGAAGCTTTCTTT. Translated, it gives CASSNAGRDTEAFF. Full variable domain (missing parts from reference TRBV5-6 and TRBJ1-1): DAGVTQSPTHLIKTRGQQVTLRCSPKSGHDTVSWYQQALGQGPQFIFQYYEEEERQRGNFPDRFSGHQFPNYSSELNVNALLLGDSALYLCASSNAGRDTEAFFGQGTRLTVV.

The V and J genes are TRBV7-2 and TRBJ1-6, with unresolved D. Between the trimmed V and J ends, which lost 3 bases and 9 bases, there was a span of 9 bases. Germline lookup yields CDR1 SGHTA and CDR2 FQGNSA. The CDR3 consists of 13 residues. CDR3 nucleotide sequence: TGTGCCAGCAGCTTGGTGGAAGTTTCACCCCTCCACTTT. It yields the protein CASSLVEVSPLHF. The variable domain in full, completed from reference TRBV7-2 and TRBJ1-6, reads GAGVSQSPSNKVTEKGKDVELRCDPISGHTALYWYRQSLGQGLEFLIYFQGNSAPDKSGLPSDRFSAERTGGSVSTLTIQRTQQEDSAVYLCASSLVEVSPLHFGNGTRLTVT.

This clonotype appeared a few times. V and J are TRBV11-2 and TRBJ2-2; the match to TRBD1 covers 9 bases. The V segment lost 1 base and the J segment 6 bases; nucleotides outside the gene matches: 6. The CDR3 runs 16 residues. The germline V gene has CDR1 SGHAT and CDR2 FQNNGV. CDR3 sequence (DNA): TGTGCCAGCAGCTTAGGGGTGGACAGGGGAGCCGGGGAGCTGTTTTTT. It is translated as CASSLGVDRGAGELFF.

This rearrangement joins TRBV20-1 to TRBJ2-3; D is undetermined. V shed 4 bases and J shed 4 bases, with 6 bases lying between them. There are 11 residues in the CDR3. Germline values: CDR1 DFQATT, CDR2 SNEGSKA (reference sequence). DNA of the CDR3: TGCAGTGCTATGTCGGCAGATACGCAGTATTTT. Encoded protein: CSAMSADTQYF.

The rearrangement links TRBV24-1 to TRBJ2-5; D is tentatively TRBD1 or TRBD2 (6 bases each). This CDR3 region has 14 residues. The V gene's germline CDR1 is KGHDR and CDR2 SFDVKD. V lost 3 bases, J lost 5 bases, and 12 bases lay in between. The CDR3 here is CATSDPGGPETQYF. The CDR3 DNA follows: TGTGCCACCAGTGATCCTGGGGGGCCGGAGACCCAGTACTTC.

This clonotype was seen many times. The gene calls are TRBV12-3 or TRBV12-4 and TRBJ2-3, with D maybe TRBD1 (6 bases). This CDR3 spans 15 amino acids. V lost 6 bases, J lost 0 bases, and 13 bases lay in between. The CDR3 region is CASSSGQTSTDTQYF. CDR3 sequence (DNA): TGTGCCAGCAGCTCCGGACAGACCAGCACAGATACGCAGTATTTT.

The chain is built from TRBV13 and TRBJ2-1, with 7 bases aligning to TRBD1. The germline gives CDR1 PRHDT, CDR2 FYEKMQ (reference sequence). V lost 5 bases and J lost 6; bases outside the gene matches: 7. The CDR3 runs to 14 residues. CDR3 coding DNA: TGTGCCAGCAGCGGACAGGATGGTGGCAATGAGCAGTTCTTC. Protein sequence: CASSGQDGGNEQFF.

In this sample, this clonotype turned up many times. V gene TRBV20-1 combines with J gene TRBJ1-2, with 8 bases matching TRBD1. This CDR3 spans 14 amino acids. Per germline, CDR1 DFQATT and CDR2 SNEGSKA (reference sequence). Unmatched junction bases numbered 6, after V lost 4 bases and J lost 2 bases. The chain's CDR3 is CSAKWDRRNYGYTF. In nucleotides, the CDR3 is TGCAGTGCTAAGTGGGACAGGAGAAACTATGGCTACACCTTC.

Concerning this clonotype: A much larger clone is a single base away; this may be a read error. This rearrangement joins TRBV10-3 to TRBJ2-5, with D maybe TRBD2 (5 bases). The CDR3 is made up of 16 amino acids. Per germline, CDR1 ENHRY and CDR2 SYGVKD. CDR3 sequence: CGISESAGHEQETQYF. For the CDR3, the DNA is TGTGGCATCAGTGAGTCGGCGGGTCACGAACAAGAGACCCAGTACTTC.

In this sample, this clonotype turned up many times. This chain links TRBV5-6 with TRBJ1-1, with D maybe TRBD1 (5 bases). The CDR3 contains 12 residues. Trimming pared 3 bases from V and 8 bases from J, leaving 11 bases between. Germline V gene data show CDR1 as SGHDT and CDR2 as YYEEEE. In DNA form, the CDR3 reads TGTGCCAGCAGCTGGGGGGGTCCCGAAGCTTTCTTT. As protein: CASSWGGPEAFF. Filled out from reference TRBV5-6 and TRBJ1-1, the complete variable domain reads DAGVTQSPTHLIKTRGQQVTLRCSPKSGHDTVSWYQQALGQGPQFIFQYYEEEERQRGNFPDRFSGHQFPNYSSELNVNALLLGDSALYLCASSWGGPEAFFGQGTRLTVV.

This clonotype was seen ten or more times. The chain is built from TRBV20-1 and TRBJ2-7, with 12 bases lining up with TRBD2. Germline loops: CDR1 DFQATT, CDR2 SNEGSKA (reference sequence). J lost 3 bases, V lost 5 bases, and 2 bases had no gene match. The CDR3 totals 13 residues. For the CDR3, the DNA is TGCAGTGCTGAGACTAGCGGGAGCTACGAGCAGTACTTC. Residues: CSAETSGSYEQYF.

The sample holds many counts of this clonotype. The chain is built from TRBV29-1 and TRBJ2-1, with D possibly being TRBD1 (5 bases). This CDR3 is built from 16 residues. Trimming cost V 3 bases and J 0 bases, with 15 bases left between them. Germline V lookup: CDR1 SQVTM, CDR2 ANQGSEA. The CDR3 loop reads CSVDRGQGASYNEQFF. In DNA, the CDR3 is TGCAGCGTTGATCGAGGTCAGGGCGCCTCCTACAATGAGCAGTTCTTC.

The CDR3, as DNA: TGTGCCACCAGCAGAGATGCCCTTAGGATAGAGACCCAGTACTTC. It yields the protein CATSRDALRIETQYF. The genes are TRBV15 and TRBJ2-5; no definite D call. Germline assignment: CDR1 LNHNV and CDR2 YYDKDF (reference sequence). CDR3 length equals 15 residues. The germline V and J ends were trimmed by 0 bases and 4 bases, with 12 bases remaining between them.

This clonotype occurred many times. The chain links TRBV28 to TRBJ2-7; 8 positions match TRBD1. V was clipped by 3 bases and J by 4 bases; unmatched bases: 11. Germline loops: CDR1 MDHEN, CDR2 SYDVKM. This CDR3 is built from 16 residues. The CDR3 is CASSFRRRRQGYEQYF. In DNA, the CDR3 is TGTGCCAGCAGTTTCCGTCGCCGCCGACAGGGGTACGAGCAGTACTTC.

This clonotype has ten or more counts. The chain joins TRBV29-1 to TRBJ2-1; 14 bases fit TRBD2. Germline-derived CDR1 and CDR2 are SQVTM and ANQGSEA. With V trimmed by 6 bases and J by 11 bases, 6 bases remained unmatched. The CDR3 spans 13 residues. CDR3 sequence (DNA): TGCAGCGTCGGGACTAGCGGGAGTAGGCAGCAGTTCTTC. The encoded protein is CSVGTSGSRQQFF.

This clonotype appeared many times. The V and J genes are TRBV9 and TRBJ2-3, with D perhaps being TRBD1 or TRBD2 (6 bases each). V dropped 2 bases and J dropped 1 base, with 14 bases sitting between them. The CDR3 totals 16 residues. Looked up from germline, CDR1 is SGDLS and CDR2 is YYNGEE. CDR3 in amino acids: CASSVAGGLRTDTQYF. CDR3 in DNA: TGTGCCAGCAGCGTCGCCGGGGGCCTTCGCACAGATACGCAGTATTTT.

A remark on this clonotype: A much larger clone lies one base from this, so it may be a read error. V usage is TRBV4-1 and J usage is TRBJ2-1; a possible D gene is TRBD2 (5 bases). Per germline, CDR1 MGHRA and CDR2 YSYEKL. The germline V and J ends were trimmed by 1 base and 6 bases, with 16 bases remaining between them. The length of the CDR3 is 16 residues. The CDR3 loop reads CASSQVPHGVLNEQFF. CDR3 in DNA: TGCGCCAGCAGCCAAGTTCCGCACGGGGTCCTCAATGAGCAGTTCTTC.

This clonotype was counted at least ten times. CDR3 protein: CASSHSGYSNQPQHF. The DNA of the CDR3 is TGTGCCAGCAGCCACTCCGGGTATAGCAATCAGCCCCAGCATTTT. The rearrangement links TRBV28 to TRBJ1-5; D is ambiguous. The CDR3 is 15 amino acids. CDR1 is MDHEN, CDR2 SYDVKM, per germline. Trimming removed 6 bases from V and 0 bases from J, with 12 bases in between.